The 25 T cell receptor beta chains reported below all come from one sample, sequenced in a study of T-cell reconstitution after alpha-beta-depleted transplantation in children. Unique molecular identifiers were used in preparing the TCRbeta library. Via MiXCR, TCRdb re-called the PCR reads, giving one row per CDR3 protein. The table shows a few hundred thousand distinct CDR3 sequences, with approximately 9.6% occurring only once. The starting material was PBMCs from the stem cell graft donor, obtained from the stem cell graft. These receptor sequences come from a human donor who donated a stem cell graft to a child with SCID.

The rearrangement uses TRBV3-1 and TRBJ2-6; D possibly corresponds to TRBD1 (5 bases). Germline V CDR1 and CDR2: LGHDT, YNNKEL (reference sequence). Deletions cut 0 bases from V and 4 bases from J, with 16 bases between. The CDR3 runs to 18 residues. For the CDR3, the DNA is TGTGCCAGCAGCCAAGAGTCAGTCAGGGCTGCCGGGGCCAACGTCCTGACTTTC. Translated, it gives CASSQESVRAAGANVLTF.

This clonotype was detected ten times or more. This chain uses TRBV12-3 or TRBV12-4 with TRBJ2-3, with 14 positions matching TRBD2. Trimming cost V 6 bases and J 2 bases; bases outside gene matches: 10. The length of the CDR3 is 18 residues. CDR3 in amino acids: CASSPRMTSGGDTDTQYF. The CDR3 DNA reads as TGTGCCAGCAGCCCGAGGATGACTAGCGGGGGGGACACAGATACGCAGTATTTT.

This clonotype was observed a few times. The chain employs TRBV5-4 and TRBJ1-5, with D possibly being TRBD1 (5 bases). The CDR3 length is 15 residues. The germline V gene encodes CDR1 SGHNT and CDR2 YYREEE (reference sequence). V was pared by 0 bases and J by 7 bases, with 14 bases between. CDR3 nucleotides: TGTGCCAGCAGCTTGGGGGCAGGGAGGGAACAGCCCCAGCATTTT. This sequence encodes CASSLGAGREQPQHF.

The chain combines TRBV19 with TRBJ2-1; 7 bases are shared with TRBD2. The CDR3 has 16 residues. The germline V gene encodes CDR1 LNHDA and CDR2 SQIVND (reference sequence). The V segment lost 1 base and the J segment 0 bases; nucleotides outside the gene matches: 3. The CDR3: CASSIASGSSYNEQFF. The CDR3 DNA is TGTGCCAGTAGTATAGCTAGCGGCAGCTCCTACAATGAGCAGTTCTTC.

This clonotype was counted a few times. The V gene is TRBV7-9, the J gene TRBJ2-4, with D possibly being TRBD1 (6 bases). CDR3 size: 17 residues. The germline V gene has CDR1 SEHNR and CDR2 FQNEAQ (reference sequence). Trimming cost V 0 bases and J 4 bases, with 16 bases left between them. The CDR3 reads CASSLAKQGREKNIQYF. The CDR3 DNA follows: TGTGCCAGCAGCTTAGCAAAACAGGGAAGGGAAAAAAACATTCAGTACTTC.

This clonotype was recorded a few times. CDR3 loop: CASSFLRDFSYEQYF. Here the CDR3 DNA reads TGTGCCAGCAGCTTTCTCCGGGACTTCTCCTACGAGCAGTACTTC. The rearrangement joins TRBV5-6 to TRBJ2-7; D might be TRBD2 (6 bases). CDR3 length: 15 amino acids. Germline CDR1 and CDR2: SGHDT and YYEEEE. The V gene lost 2 bases and the J gene lost 0 bases, with 12 bases spanning the gap.

Details on this clonotype: With a much larger clone just one base away, this may be a read error. The chain combines TRBV2 with TRBJ1-1; D is unclear. This CDR3 contains 14 residues. V was shortened by 7 bases and J by 3 bases, with 15 bases between the two germline ends. Germline assignment: CDR1 SNHLY and CDR2 FYNNEI. Here the CDR3 reads CASKTDQMYTEAFF. CDR3 coding DNA: TGTGCCAGCAAAACAGACCAAATGTACACTGAAGCTTTCTTT.

This clonotype was counted between two and nine times. This sequence joins TRBV15 and TRBJ2-5, with D unclear. Deletions cut 3 bases from V and 5 bases from J, with 13 bases between. Germline V lookup: CDR1 LNHNV, CDR2 YYDKDF (reference sequence). The CDR3 length is 14 residues. Here the CDR3 DNA reads TGTGCCACCAGCAGCCGTGAAGAAACGGAGACCCAGTACTTC. Protein sequence: CATSSREETETQYF.

This clonotype was observed a few times. In DNA, the CDR3 is TGTGCCAGCAGTGAGTCAGGGTACACTGAAGCTTTCTTT. This encodes CASSESGYTEAFF. The chain uses TRBV6-4 and TRBJ1-1; the D gene is possibly TRBD1 (5 bases). V lost 3 bases to trimming and J lost 3 bases, with 8 bases between them. CDR3 length: 13 amino acids. In germline, CDR1 is MRHNA, CDR2 SNTAGT.

This clonotype was counted at least ten times. The gene calls are TRBV6-1 and TRBJ1-1; 7 nucleotides agree with TRBD1. J gave up 2 bases and V 7 bases, and 13 bases lay outside the gene matches. The CDR3 runs 16 residues. CDR1 MNHNS and CDR2 SASEGT come from the germline V gene. The CDR3 DNA follows: TGTGCCAGCACCCCTTACCTCGGACAGGCTAACACTGAAGCTTTCTTT. Its translation: CASTPYLGQANTEAFF.

This clonotype was counted a few times. V gene TRBV20-1 combines with J gene TRBJ2-4, with D possibly TRBD2 on 5 matching bases. This CDR3 region has 14 residues. V was shortened by 0 bases and J by 0 bases, with 6 bases between the two germline ends. Looked up from germline, CDR1 is DFQATT and CDR2 is SNEGSKA (reference sequence). The CDR3 region is CSAREGGAKNIQYF. The CDR3 nucleotides are TGCAGTGCTAGAGAAGGAGGAGCCAAAAACATTCAGTACTTC.

This clonotype was counted ten times or more. The rearrangement uses TRBV27 and TRBJ2-1; perhaps TRBD1 as D (6 bases). CDR3 length equals 14 residues. CDR1 is MNHEY and CDR2 is SMNVEV in the germline V gene (reference sequence). V was pared by 0 bases and J by 7 bases, with 10 bases between. The CDR3 coding sequence is TGTGCCAGCAGTTTATCGAGTCAGGGGAATGAGCAGTTCTTC. This encodes CASSLSSQGNEQFF.

This clonotype was seen more than once but under ten times. The chain is built from TRBV11-2 and TRBJ2-7; maybe TRBD1 (6 bases). There are 14 residues in the CDR3. Between the trimmed V and J ends, which lost 5 bases and 6 bases, there was a span of 17 bases. Germline CDR1 and CDR2: SGHAT and FQNNGV. The CDR3 region has the DNA TGTGCCAGCAGCCCTCGAGGGGGTTCAGGCGAGCAGTACTTC. This gives the protein CASSPRGGSGEQYF.

The J gene is TRBJ1-2, the V gene TRBV20-1; D is ambiguous. This CDR3 comprises 11 residues. Looked up from germline, CDR1 is DFQATT and CDR2 is SNEGSKA (reference sequence). The V gene lost 2 bases and the J gene lost 7 bases, with 8 bases spanning the gap. The CDR3 region has the DNA TGCAGTGCTAGATTAGAAGCTGGCTACACCTTC. Amino acid sequence: CSARLEAGYTF.

This clonotype was detected many times. The V and J genes are TRBV20-1 and TRBJ2-1; 9 nucleotides line up with TRBD1. V was clipped by 8 bases and J by 6 bases; unmatched bases: 14. The CDR3 totals 15 residues. CDR1 is DFQATT, CDR2 SNEGSKA, per germline (reference sequence). CDR3 sequence (DNA): TGCAGTACGCTAGATGCGGGACAGGGAATCAATGAGCAGTTCTTC. Translated, it gives CSTLDAGQGINEQFF.

This clonotype was detected only a few times. The V and J genes are TRBV6-5 and TRBJ2-1; no clear D gene. The CDR3 totals 13 residues. Trimming left V 3 bases short and J 4 bases short, with 7 bases between. Per germline, CDR1 MNHEY and CDR2 SVGAGI. The CDR3, as DNA: TGTGCCAGCAGTTATGGCGTTTACAATGAGCAGTTCTTC. Translated, it gives CASSYGVYNEQFF.

The chain combines TRBV11-2 with TRBJ2-1; perhaps D is TRBD1 or TRBD2 (5 bases each). CDR1 and CDR2 from the germline V gene are SGHAT and FQNNGV. The V end lost 7 bases, the J end lost 10 bases, and 14 bases lay between the germline ends. The CDR3 is 12 residues long. The CDR3 nucleotides are TGTGCCAGCAACCCCGTGGGACCCGAGCAGTTCTTC. Translated: CASNPVGPEQFF.

The chain is built from TRBV5-8 and TRBJ2-3, with a possible D match to TRBD1 (5 bases). This CDR3 is built from 16 residues. Germline-derived CDR1 and CDR2 are SGHTS and YDEGEE. V lost 4 bases, J lost 0 bases, and 15 bases lay in between. The CDR3 coding sequence is TGTGCCAGCAGCCCCAACTTGGGGCCTAGCACAGATACGCAGTATTTT. This gives the protein CASSPNLGPSTDTQYF.

This clonotype was picked up a small number of times. The DNA is left out, because the CDR3 cannot be placed on it with certainty; the CDR3 is given as TCRdb lists it. The rearrangement joins TRBV27 to TRBJ1-6; the table assigns TRBD1, which was not confirmed against the DNA. In germline, CDR1 is MNHEY, CDR2 SMNVEV (reference sequence). The CDR3 is 14 amino acids long, termini counted. CDR3 residues: CASSFQVSNSPLHF.

The chain links TRBV5-1 to TRBJ2-7; no firm D call. V was cut by 0 bases and J by 3 bases, with 10 bases left in between. There are 14 residues in the CDR3. CDR1 SGHRS and CDR2 YFSETQ come from the germline V gene. The CDR3 is CASSLAANSYEQYF. The CDR3 nucleotides are TGCGCCAGCAGCTTGGCCGCGAACAGCTACGAGCAGTACTTC.

This clonotype was seen repeatedly, ten times or more. This sequence joins TRBV27 and TRBJ2-4; D is uncertain. This CDR3 spans 15 amino acids. Germline V CDR1 and CDR2: MNHEY, SMNVEV (reference sequence). Trimming cost V 0 bases and J 6 bases, with 12 bases left between them. The CDR3 DNA sequence: TGTGCCAGCAGTTTATCCCCAGGTATCCTAAACATTCAGTACTTC. It specifies CASSLSPGILNIQYF.

V and J are TRBV27 and TRBJ2-5, with D perhaps TRBD1 (7 bases). Trimming left V 6 bases short and J 2 bases short, with 19 bases between. This CDR3 has 16 amino acids. CDR1 MNHEY and CDR2 SMNVEV come from the germline V gene (reference sequence). CDR3 coding DNA: TGTGCCAGCAGCCCCGGAGGGGGCCGCTTTCAAGAGACCCAGTACTTC. This encodes CASSPGGGRFQETQYF.

This clonotype was counted only a few times. J is TRBJ1-2 and V is TRBV20-1; 9 bases fit TRBD1. V lost 6 bases and J lost 2; bases outside the gene matches: 4. There are 13 residues in the CDR3. Germline V gene lookup returns CDR1 DFQATT and CDR2 SNEGSKA (reference sequence). The CDR3 nucleotides are TGCAGTGCCCGACAGGGGGAAAACTATGGCTACACCTTC. This codes for CSARQGENYGYTF.

The chain joins TRBV6-2 or TRBV6-3 to TRBJ2-7, with unresolved D. V was trimmed by 7 bases and J by 3 bases, leaving 10 bases between them. Per germline, CDR1 MNHEY and CDR2 SVGEGT. The CDR3 contains 12 residues. The CDR3 DNA reads TGTGCCAGCATCGGGCAGCTCTACGAGCAGTACTTC. Translation gives CASIGQLYEQYF.

This clonotype was picked up many times. The chain joins TRBV4-2 to TRBJ1-6; no clear D gene. The CDR3 runs to 16 residues. Trimming left V 0 bases short and J 10 bases short, with 16 bases between. The germline gives CDR1 LGHNA, CDR2 YNFKEQ. In DNA, the CDR3 is TGTGCCAGCAGCCAAGATCGACGAGTCTGGGAGTCACCCCTCCACTTT. As protein: CASSQDRRVWESPLHF.